One sample yielded the 22 T cell receptor beta chains listed below, sequenced in a study of blood T cell repertoires in COVID-19 (dated by TCRdb to 2018 to 2021). Receptors were amplified or captured by the immunoSEQ multiplex PCR assay. TCRdb limited this immuneACCESS table to in-frame rearrangements with V and J called. A share of clones is missing; checked studies link under half to unresolved V genes, and the rest is unexplained. This sample is represented by 200,000 to 300,000 clones; around 85% of them were singletons. The ten largest account for around 6.4% of the sample. Sequencing was done on a sample of peripheral blood. These receptors were obtained from an older woman with active or convalescent COVID-19.

This chain links TRBV6-2 or TRBV6-3 with TRBJ1-2; 7 positions match TRBD1. Germline values: CDR1 MNHEY, CDR2 SVGEGT. With V trimmed by 6 bases and J by 1 base, 14 bases remained unmatched. The CDR3 sequence is 17 residues long. The CDR3 DNA sequence: TGTGCCAGCAGCCCTACAGGGGACACCATGTTTAACTATGGCTACACCTTC. Translated: CASSPTGDTMFNYGYTF.

The J gene is TRBJ2-2, the V gene TRBV1; TRBD1 reflects the table's D call only, with no check against the DNA. TRBV1 is shown as a pseudogene. The CDR3 is 16 amino acids. The CDR3 DNA sequence: TGCACCAGCAGCCAATCCGACAGGGAGAACACCGGGGAGCTGTTTTTT. Translation gives CTSSQSDRENTGELFF.

This sequence joins TRBV6-2 or TRBV6-3 and TRBJ2-7, with D possibly TRBD2 on 5 matching bases. The germline CDR1 and CDR2 sequences are MNHEY and SVGEGT. V lost 6 bases and J lost 2, with 14 bases in between. The CDR3 spans 14 residues. CDR3 in DNA: TGTGCCAGCAGCCCTCAGCCGGGAACCTACGAGCAGTACGTC. Translating gives CASSPQPGTYEQYV.

The rearrangement uses TRBV30 and TRBJ1-2; possible D gene TRBD1, 5 bases. Germline V gene data show CDR1 as GTSNPN and CDR2 as SVGIG (reference sequence). CDR3 length: 12 amino acids. The V and J ends lost 3 bases and 10 bases respectively, with 15 bases between them. In nucleotides, the CDR3 is TGTGCCTGGAGCGCGACAGACCTCTTCTACACCTTC. This gives the protein CAWSATDLFYTF.

The rearrangement joins TRBV7-3 to TRBJ2-5; a weak D match, TRBD1 (5 bases). Trimming took 5 bases from V and 3 from J, leaving 10 bases between them. This CDR3 comprises 13 residues. In germline, CDR1 is SGHTA, CDR2 FQGTGA. CDR3 sequence reads: CASSQLGEETQYF. For the CDR3, the DNA is TGTGCCAGCAGCCAGCTAGGGGAAGAGACCCAGTACTTC.

This clone is a singleton in its sample. The V and J genes are TRBV5-1 and TRBJ2-5, with 14 positions matching TRBD2. The V segment lost 4 bases and the J segment 4 bases; nucleotides outside the gene matches: 6. CDR3 size: 16 residues. Germline CDR1 is SGHRS and CDR2 is YFSETQ. The CDR3 region is CASSPSGTSGRETQYF. In DNA, the CDR3 is TGCGCCAGCAGCCCGAGCGGGACTAGCGGGAGAGAGACCCAGTACTTC.

In its sample, this clone was seen once. The rearrangement joins TRBV3-1 (or the pseudogene TRBV3-2) to TRBJ2-3, with 9 bases identical to TRBD2. The germline V gene has CDR1 LGHDT and CDR2 YNNKEL (reference sequence). V was clipped by 6 bases and J by 6 bases; unmatched bases: 10. This CDR3 comprises 15 residues. The CDR3 loop is CASRLFSGSLDTQYF. The CDR3 DNA reads TGTGCCAGCAGACTCTTTAGCGGGAGTTTGGATACGCAGTATTTT.

The rearrangement joins TRBV3-1 (or the pseudogene TRBV3-2) to TRBJ2-7; a possible D gene is TRBD2 (6 bases). Germline loops: CDR1 LGHDT, CDR2 YNNKEL (reference sequence). The CDR3 is 16 amino acids. V was pared by 4 bases and J by 2 bases, with 18 bases between. Here the CDR3 DNA reads TGTGCCAGCAGCCTGCGGGGAGGCGCGTGGCCCTACGAGCAGTACTTC. This sequence encodes CASSLRGGAWPYEQYF.

The chain carries TRBV2 and TRBJ1-3; the D is unclear. The V gene lost 7 bases and the J gene lost 0 bases, with 7 bases spanning the gap. The CDR3 has 13 amino acids. Germline-derived CDR1 and CDR2 are SNHLY and FYNNEI. The DNA of the CDR3 is TGTGCCAGCAAATTCGGCTCTGGAAACACCATATATTTT. Translating it yields CASKFGSGNTIYF. Full variable domain (remainder filled in from reference TRBV2 and TRBJ1-3): EPEVTQTPSHQVTQMGQEVILRCVPISNHLYFYWYRQILGQKVEFLVSFYNNEISEKSEIFDDQFSVERPDGSNFTLKIRSTKLEDSAMYFCASKFGSGNTIYFGEGSWLTVV.

CDR3 coding DNA: TGTGCCAGCAGAGGACTAGCGGGCAACACCGGGGAGCTGTTTTTT. It yields the protein CASRGLAGNTGELFF. The J gene is TRBJ2-2, the V gene TRBV2; TRBD2 agrees at 11 bases. CDR3 length: 15 amino acids. J gave up 2 bases and V 6 bases, and 2 bases lay outside the gene matches. The germline gives CDR1 SNHLY, CDR2 FYNNEI. The full variable domain, with the rest looked up from reference TRBV2 and TRBJ2-2, is EPEVTQTPSHQVTQMGQEVILRCVPISNHLYFYWYRQILGQKVEFLVSFYNNEISEKSEIFDDQFSVERPDGSNFTLKIRSTKLEDSAMYFCASRGLAGNTGELFFGEGSRLTVL.

The rearrangement uses TRBV28 and TRBJ2-3; 10 bases are shared with TRBD2. This CDR3 region has 16 residues. Germline-derived CDR1 and CDR2 are MDHEN and SYDVKM. Trimming cost V 6 bases and J 0 bases; bases outside gene matches: 6. The CDR3 sequence: CASRERGGSSTDTQYF. For the CDR3, the DNA is TGTGCCAGCAGAGAGCGGGGGGGATCTAGCACAGATACGCAGTATTTT.

V and J are TRBV5-1 and TRBJ2-3; 8 bases are shared with TRBD1. The CDR3 totals 14 residues. Germline V gene sequence: CDR1 SGHRS, CDR2 YFSETQ. Unmatched junction bases numbered 8, after V lost 5 bases and J lost 6 bases. The CDR3: CASSQDRERDTQYF. The CDR3 nucleotides read TGCGCCAGCAGTCAGGACAGGGAGAGGGATACGCAGTATTTT.

The chain has TRBV4-1 and TRBJ1-5; TRBD1 matches at 8 bases. The V segment lost 4 bases and the J segment 3 bases; nucleotides outside the gene matches: 5. Germline V gives CDR1 MGHRA, CDR2 YSYEKL. This CDR3 is 15 amino acids long. The CDR3 loop is CASSPTGGDNQPQHF. The CDR3 nucleotides are TGCGCCAGCAGCCCCACAGGGGGGGACAATCAGCCCCAGCATTTT.

This rearrangement joins TRBV4-2 to TRBJ1-6; 7 nucleotides line up with TRBD1. CDR1 is LGHNA, CDR2 YNFKEQ, per germline. The CDR3 is 17 amino acids. Unmatched junction bases numbered 6, after V lost 4 bases and J lost 0 bases. The CDR3 DNA sequence: TGTGCCAGCAGCCCACAGACAGGGAGCTCCTATAATTCACCCCTCCACTTT. It specifies CASSPQTGSSYNSPLHF.

The chain carries TRBV5-5 and TRBJ1-2, with D unresolved. CDR1 and CDR2 (germline): SGHKS, YYEKEE (reference sequence). The CDR3 loop spans 14 amino acids. V lost 0 bases to trimming and J lost 5 bases, with 11 bases between them. The CDR3 is CASSLVVQDYGYTF. The CDR3, as DNA: TGTGCCAGCAGCTTGGTGGTTCAGGATTATGGCTACACCTTC.

This chain links TRBV29-1 with TRBJ2-1, with D maybe TRBD2 (6 bases). The CDR3 is made up of 15 amino acids. Per germline, CDR1 SQVTM and CDR2 ANQGSEA. Trimming stripped 7 bases from V and 2 bases from J, with 18 bases between. CDR3: CSADAGSRAYNEQFF. Here the CDR3 DNA reads TGCAGCGCGGACGCGGGATCCCGAGCCTACAATGAGCAGTTCTTC.

This clone was counted once. The CDR3 protein is CASSQDGASGVGSTDTQYF. The CDR3 DNA reads TGCGCCAGCAGCCAAGATGGGGCTAGCGGGGTAGGGAGCACAGATACGCAGTATTTT. J is TRBJ2-3 and V is TRBV4-1, with TRBD2 matching 9 bases. This CDR3 spans 19 amino acids. J gave up 0 bases and V 0 bases, and 10 bases lay outside the gene matches. Per the germline V gene, CDR1 is MGHRA and CDR2 is YSYEKL.

The rearrangement uses TRBV5-1 and TRBJ1-1; D is perhaps TRBD1 (6 bases). CDR1 is SGHRS, CDR2 YFSETQ, per germline. Trimming pared 5 bases from V and 4 bases from J, leaving 15 bases between. The length of the CDR3 is 14 residues. The chain's CDR3 is CASRGGGRGTEAFF. The CDR3 region has the DNA TGCGCCAGCAGGGGAGGGGGAAGGGGCACTGAAGCTTTCTTT.

This chain links TRBV10-3 with TRBJ1-5; TRBD1 is a possible D gene (6 bases). Trimming removed 6 bases from V and 4 bases from J, with 10 bases in between. The CDR3 has 13 residues. CDR1 is ENHRY and CDR2 is SYGVKD in the germline V gene. This CDR3 reads CAIRGAENQPQHF. CDR3 coding DNA: TGTGCCATCAGGGGGGCAGAAAATCAGCCCCAGCATTTT.

The chain carries TRBV19 and TRBJ1-4; D not resolved. V dropped 4 bases and J dropped 6 bases, with 12 bases sitting between them. Germline values: CDR1 LNHDA, CDR2 SQIVND (reference sequence). CDR3 length: 14 residues. Here the CDR3 reads CASSRRAKDEKLFF. In DNA, the CDR3 is TGTGCCAGTAGTAGGAGGGCGAAGGATGAAAAACTGTTTTTT.

This sequence joins TRBV6-5 and TRBJ2-1, with TRBD2 identical over 7 bases. The CDR3 is 15 residues long. CDR1 is MNHEY and CDR2 is SVGAGI in the germline V gene. J lost 2 bases, V lost 6 bases, and 7 bases had no gene match. The CDR3 is CASRSLTSAYNEQFF. The CDR3 bases are TGTGCCAGCAGGTCCTTAACTAGCGCCTACAATGAGCAGTTCTTC.

The chain employs TRBV30 and TRBJ1-2; D unclear. Trimming removed 1 base from V and 5 bases from J, with 5 bases in between. This CDR3 has 11 amino acids. Germline V gives CDR1 GTSNPN, CDR2 SVGIG (reference sequence). For the CDR3, the DNA is TGTGCCTGGAGTGGAGGGTATGGCTACACCTTC. Residues: CAWSGGYGYTF.